The 27 T cell receptor beta chains below were found in one sample sequenced in a study of shared clonotypes between healthy human individuals (dated by TCRdb to 2020 to 2022). The library was generated by the immunoSEQ multiplex PCR assay. As stored in TCRdb, this immuneACCESS dataset retains in-frame rearrangements with V and J assigned. A fraction of the clones does not appear; measured against another copy, unresolved V genes explain less than half of the discrepancy, and the remainder lacks a known reason. The sample table holds just over 2,000,000 clones, of which about 95% were seen once. Together, the top ten hold around 1.1% of the sample. CD8 naive samples were obtained by positive selection for CCR7 among CD45RO-negative cells, yielding a CD45RA+CCR7+ population from which TemRA cells were excluded. Sequencing was carried out using naive CD8+ T cells sorted from blood. The cell subset or site tag for this specimen amounts to: CD45RA+CCR7+. The receptors stem from a man aged 18 to 30 in good health.

The chain carries TRBV27 and TRBJ2-3; no clear D gene. The CDR3 consists of 13 residues. Germline assignment: CDR1 MNHEY and CDR2 SMNVEV (reference sequence). V was trimmed by 8 bases and J by 1 base, leaving 10 bases between them. CDR3 sequence: CASGFGGTDTQYF. DNA of the CDR3: TGTGCCAGCGGCTTTGGTGGCACAGATACGCAGTATTTT.

The rearrangement links TRBV27 to TRBJ1-1, with no clear D. The germline CDR1 and CDR2 sequences are MNHEY and SMNVEV (reference sequence). Between the trimmed V and J ends, which lost 2 bases and 0 bases, there was a span of 7 bases. This CDR3 has 14 residues. The CDR3 spells CASSLVSMNTEAFF. CDR3 bases: TGTGCCAGCAGTTTAGTTTCCATGAACACTGAAGCTTTCTTT.

CDR3 DNA: TGTGCCAGCAGTCCCGTTGGGGGGAGTTATGGCTACACCTTC. Its translation: CASSPVGGSYGYTF. This rearrangement joins TRBV27 to TRBJ1-2; TRBD1 is a possible D gene (5 bases). This CDR3 region has 14 residues. Trimming took 5 bases from V and 5 from J, leaving 15 bases between them. From germline, CDR1 is MNHEY and CDR2 SMNVEV (reference sequence).

The chain uses TRBV6-5 and TRBJ2-5, with 9 nucleotides matching TRBD2. The CDR3 covers 13 residues. Trimming took 6 bases from V and 4 from J; bases not matched to a gene: 3. Per germline, CDR1 MNHEY and CDR2 SVGAGI. CDR3 nucleotide sequence: TGTGCCAGCAGCCAACTAGCGGGAGAGACCCAGTACTTC. It translates to CASSQLAGETQYF.

This chain joins TRBV28 and TRBJ1-1; the D is unclear. V lost 3 bases, J lost 6 bases, and 11 bases lay in between. The length of the CDR3 is 13 residues. Germline values: CDR1 MDHEN, CDR2 SYDVKM. The CDR3 sequence is CASSFGAGPEAFF. CDR3 coding DNA: TGTGCCAGCAGTTTCGGCGCAGGCCCTGAAGCTTTCTTT.

This chain joins TRBV27 and TRBJ2-5; 8 bases are a match to TRBD1. The CDR3 extends over 16 amino acids. Unmatched junction bases numbered 13, after V lost 5 bases and J lost 5 bases. Looked up from germline, CDR1 is MNHEY and CDR2 is SMNVEV (reference sequence). CDR3 DNA sequence: TGTGCCAGCAGTGGTGGACAGGGTCCCACTTGGGAGACCCAGTACTTC. Its translation: CASSGGQGPTWETQYF.

V is TRBV9 and J is TRBJ2-7, with a possible D match to TRBD1 (5 bases). V was clipped by 1 base and J by 2 bases, with 7 bases between them. Germline CDR1 reads SGDLS; CDR2 reads YYNGEE. This CDR3 contains 13 residues. The CDR3: CASSVTTAYEQYF. CDR3 bases: TGTGCCAGCAGCGTAACGACAGCCTACGAGCAGTACTTC.

The chain has TRBV29-1 and TRBJ1-2; TRBD1 might be the D (5 bases). The length of the CDR3 is 14 residues. Trimming took 3 bases from V and 2 from J, leaving 13 bases between them. Germline V lookup: CDR1 SQVTM, CDR2 ANQGSEA. The CDR3 here is CSVDGEGMNYGYTF. The CDR3 bases are TGCAGCGTTGATGGGGAGGGGATGAACTATGGCTACACCTTC.

The V call is TRBV2, the J call TRBJ2-1; 15 nucleotides line up with TRBD2. The V gene end was trimmed by 10 bases and the J gene end by 1 base; junction bases not matched to a gene: 14. This CDR3 has 19 amino acids. Germline assignment: CDR1 SNHLY and CDR2 FYNNEI. CDR3 sequence: CATLSGTSGRSLSYNEQFF. The CDR3 nucleotides read TGTGCCACCTTAAGCGGGACTAGCGGGAGGTCCCTTTCCTACAATGAGCAGTTCTTC.

This clone was counted a single time. The rearrangement links TRBV5-8 to TRBJ1-4; maybe TRBD1 (6 bases). The CDR3 loop spans 14 amino acids. Germline lookup yields CDR1 SGHTS and CDR2 YDEGEE. Trimming took off 3 bases at V and 3 bases at J, with 9 bases between the two ends. CDR3 nucleotide sequence: TGTGCCAGCAGCTGGACAGCCTCTAATGAAAAACTGTTTTTT. Protein: CASSWTASNEKLFF. The full variable domain, with the rest looked up from reference TRBV5-8 and TRBJ1-4, is EAGVTQSPTHLIKTRGQQATLRCSPISGHTSVYWYQQALGLGLQFLLWYDEGEERNRGNFPPRFSGRQFPNYSSELNVNALELEDSALYLCASSWTASNEKLFFGSGTQLSVL.

The chain couples TRBV7-9 to TRBJ2-1, with 9 bases matching TRBD2. CDR3 length: 17 residues. CDR1 and CDR2 from the germline V gene are SEHNR and FQNEAQ (reference sequence). Losses at the gene ends were 1 base for V and 7 bases for J; bases not matched to a gene: 11. The CDR3 DNA reads as TGTGCCAGCAGCTTAGGCTTCGGCGGGAGGGCCAGGAATGAGCAGTTCTTC. Its protein product is CASSLGFGGRARNEQFF.

This chain links TRBV10-3 with TRBJ1-1, with D unclear. This CDR3 contains 12 residues. The V gene's germline CDR1 is ENHRY and CDR2 SYGVKD. The ends were cut back, 3 bases at V and 7 bases at J, with 9 bases in the middle. CDR3 sequence reads: CAISEIDGEAFF. The CDR3 DNA sequence: TGTGCCATCAGTGAAATTGACGGTGAAGCTTTCTTT.

The CDR3 reads CASSAFGEQYF. In DNA form, the CDR3 reads TGTGCCAGCTCCGCCTTTGGCGAGCAGTACTTC. The chain uses TRBV2 and TRBJ2-7; D ambiguous. Between the trimmed V and J ends, which lost 8 bases and 6 bases, there was a span of 11 bases. This CDR3 has 11 amino acids. CDR1 is SNHLY, CDR2 FYNNEI, per germline.

This clone was counted once. The genes are TRBV29-1 and TRBJ2-1, with 7 bases aligning to TRBD2. CDR1 and CDR2 (germline): SQVTM, ANQGSEA. This CDR3 comprises 16 residues. The trim removed 4 bases at V and 6 bases at J, leaving 15 bases unmatched. The CDR3 is CSVVGRERSRINEQFF. The CDR3 bases are TGCAGCGTTGTTGGGCGGGAGCGGAGCCGAATCAATGAGCAGTTCTTC.

The rearrangement joins TRBV9 to TRBJ2-3, with 7 nucleotides matching TRBD2. The V segment lost 4 bases and the J segment 4 bases; nucleotides outside the gene matches: 15. The CDR3 spans 17 residues. Germline V gene lookup returns CDR1 SGDLS and CDR2 YYNGEE. The CDR3 is CASSPSGRVGGADTQYF. The CDR3 DNA is TGTGCCAGCAGCCCCTCGGGGAGGGTCGGGGGAGCAGATACGCAGTATTTT.

The rearrangement links TRBV7-2 to TRBJ2-7; unclear D gene. The V gene's germline CDR1 is SGHTA and CDR2 FQGNSA. V lost 2 bases and J lost 4, with 12 bases in between. The length of the CDR3 is 14 residues. The CDR3 coding sequence is TGTGCCAGCAGCTTATCACCGACCCGGTACGAGCAGTACTTC. This gives the protein CASSLSPTRYEQYF.

V is TRBV27 and J is TRBJ2-7, with 11 positions matching TRBD2. J lost 3 bases, V lost 5 bases, and 6 bases had no gene match. The CDR3 sequence is 15 residues long. CDR1 is MNHEY and CDR2 is SMNVEV in the germline V gene (reference sequence). CDR3 region: CASSPSGTSGYEQYF. CDR3 sequence (DNA): TGTGCCAGCAGTCCGTCCGGGACTAGCGGCTACGAGCAGTACTTC.

The chain recombines TRBV4-3 with TRBJ2-2; D ambiguous. V was trimmed by 1 base and J by 7 bases, leaving 7 bases between them. The germline V gene has CDR1 LGHNA and CDR2 YSLEER. This CDR3 region has 13 residues. The CDR3 sequence is CASSQAPDGELFF. CDR3 in DNA: TGCGCCAGCAGCCAAGCCCCGGACGGGGAGCTGTTTTTT.

The rearrangement joins TRBV7-2 to TRBJ2-1; 9 positions match TRBD2. CDR3 length equals 15 residues. The germline CDR1 and CDR2 sequences are SGHTA and FQGNSA. J lost 3 bases, V lost 3 bases, and 3 bases had no gene match. CDR3 residues: CASSFSGSLYNEQFF. The CDR3 DNA is TGTGCCAGCAGCTTTAGCGGGAGCCTCTACAATGAGCAGTTCTTC.

The rearrangement uses TRBV9 and TRBJ2-2; D call uncertain. The CDR3 sequence is 14 residues long. Trimming left V 4 bases short and J 6 bases short, with 13 bases between. The germline V gene encodes CDR1 SGDLS and CDR2 YYNGEE. DNA of the CDR3: TGTGCCAGCAGCCCACTTCGTGTAGCCGGGGAGCTGTTTTTT. Amino acids: CASSPLRVAGELFF.

This chain links TRBV11-2 with TRBJ2-2; D is unresolved. The CDR3 has 12 residues. The V and J ends lost 5 bases and 9 bases respectively, with 10 bases between them. The germline V gene has CDR1 SGHAT and CDR2 FQNNGV. The CDR3 protein is CASSPGSRELFF. Here the CDR3 DNA reads TGTGCCAGCAGCCCAGGTTCGAGGGAGCTGTTTTTT.

V usage is TRBV2 and J usage is TRBJ2-2; D ambiguous. The V gene's germline CDR1 is SNHLY and CDR2 FYNNEI. V was trimmed by 10 bases and J by 4 bases, leaving 10 bases between them. The length of the CDR3 is 12 residues. In DNA form, the CDR3 reads TGTGCCACGCCGGACCTCACCGGGGAGCTGTTTTTT. This encodes CATPDLTGELFF.

The chain employs TRBV9 and TRBJ2-3, with 8 positions matching TRBD2. From germline, CDR1 is SGDLS and CDR2 YYNGEE. The CDR3 extends over 15 amino acids. J was trimmed by 4 bases and V by 2 bases; bases with no gene match: 6. As DNA, the CDR3 is TGTGCCAGCAGCGTTAGCGGGAACCTCGCAGATACGCAGTATTTT. This codes for CASSVSGNLADTQYF.

J is TRBJ2-7 and V is TRBV5-8; the D is unclear. The CDR3 extends over 15 amino acids. Per germline, CDR1 SGHTS and CDR2 YDEGEE. V was cut by 2 bases and J by 3 bases, with 15 bases left in between. The CDR3, as DNA: TGTGCCAGCAGCTTCTCTGGCGGTCCCTACTACGAGCAGTACTTC. This sequence encodes CASSFSGGPYYEQYF.

This chain uses TRBV9 with TRBJ2-7; TRBD1 or TRBD2 may be the D gene (6 bases each). The CDR3 is made up of 16 amino acids. Trimming removed 0 bases at V and 0 bases at J, with 13 bases between. Germline assignment: CDR1 SGDLS and CDR2 YYNGEE. DNA for the CDR3: TGTGCCAGCAGCGTAGGAGGGGGGCCTTTCTCCTACGAGCAGTACTTC. This sequence encodes CASSVGGGPFSYEQYF.

This sequence joins TRBV6-5 and TRBJ2-5; D is unresolved. V was clipped by 0 bases and J by 1 base, with 6 bases between them. The V gene's germline CDR1 is MNHEY and CDR2 SVGAGI. CDR3 size: 14 residues. CDR3 in amino acids: CASSYSDGQETQYF. The CDR3 DNA is TGTGCCAGCAGTTACTCGGACGGCCAAGAGACCCAGTACTTC.

As to this clone: The same CDR3 also results from other DNA sequences found in this sample. This chain uses TRBV2 with TRBJ2-7; possibly TRBD2 for D (5 bases). Trimming removed 3 bases at V and 1 base at J, with 7 bases between. The CDR3 length is 13 residues. CDR1 SNHLY and CDR2 FYNNEI come from the germline V gene. CDR3 region: CASSEEVSYEQYF. CDR3 in DNA: TGTGCCAGCAGTGAGGAGGTATCCTACGAGCAGTACTTC.